One sample yielded the 32 T cell receptor beta chains listed below, sequenced in a study of regulatory T cells in long-lasting Graves disease. CDR3-region Arm-PCR and iRepertoire HTBI primers produced the TCR beta libraries. TCRdb ran MiXCR on the multiplex PCR reads and lists one entry per CDR3 protein. The table records around 340,000 distinct CDR3 sequences, around 19% of them present only once. The time point was: persistent/refractory GD, antithyroid drugs over 5 years with positive TRAb. PBMCs provided the RNA from which the TCR library was made. This material consisted of peripheral blood mononuclear cells (PBMCs), taken when the disease was refractory, from a patient treated with antithyroid drugs. The receptors originated from a female donor with Graves disease.

This chain joins TRBV6-5 and TRBJ2-7; no reliable D call. V lost 3 bases, J lost 3 bases, and 9 bases lay in between. Germline CDR1 and CDR2: MNHEY and SVGAGI. CDR3 length equals 13 residues. Here the CDR3 DNA reads TGTGCCAGCAGTTATCCCCCAAGCTACGAGCAGTACTTC. Protein product: CASSYPPSYEQYF.

This chain joins TRBV20-1 and TRBJ2-2, with no clear D. The germline V and J ends were trimmed by 0 bases and 1 base, with 9 bases remaining between them. Germline CDR1 is DFQATT and CDR2 is SNEGSKA (reference sequence). The CDR3 length is 15 residues. CDR3 amino acids: CSARDFHKNTGELFF. The CDR3 DNA is TGCAGTGCTAGAGATTTCCACAAGAACACCGGGGAGCTGTTTTTT.

V is TRBV2 and J is TRBJ2-1; D may be TRBD2 (6 bases). The CDR3 is 14 amino acids. Germline loops: CDR1 SNHLY, CDR2 FYNNEI. V was cut by 6 bases and J by 3 bases, with 12 bases left in between. This CDR3 is CASSARGFYNEQFF. CDR3 coding DNA: TGTGCCAGCAGCGCCCGGGGGTTCTACAATGAGCAGTTCTTC.

This chain connects TRBV7-2 to TRBJ2-3; a possible D gene is TRBD1 (6 bases). CDR3 length equals 15 residues. CDR1 and CDR2 (germline): SGHTA, FQGNSA. Trimming took 5 bases from V and 3 from J, leaving 15 bases between them. Here the CDR3 DNA reads TGTGCCAGCAGCGTCGGAGGCAGGGGTACAGATACGCAGTATTTT. It translates to CASSVGGRGTDTQYF. Full variable domain (remainder filled in from reference TRBV7-2 and TRBJ2-3): GAGVSQSPSNKVTEKGKDVELRCDPISGHTALYWYRQSLGQGLEFLIYFQGNSAPDKSGLPSDRFSAERTGGSVSTLTIQRTQQEDSAVYLCASSVGGRGTDTQYFGPGTRLTVL.

This clonotype has just a few counts. The rearrangement joins TRBV4-1 to TRBJ2-5, with 9 bases matching TRBD1. Germline V CDR1 and CDR2: MGHRA, YSYEKL. The CDR3 is 16 residues long. V was pared by 3 bases and J by 0 bases, with 5 bases of the junction left unmatched. This CDR3 reads CASSQTDRGYQETQYF. CDR3 nucleotides: TGCGCCAGCAGCCAGACGGACAGGGGATACCAAGAGACCCAGTACTTC.

V and J are TRBV29-1 and TRBJ2-7, with 7 bases matching TRBD1. Germline lookup yields CDR1 SQVTM and CDR2 ANQGSEA. The V and J ends lost 6 bases and 4 bases, in that order; junction bases with no gene match: 9. CDR3 size: 13 residues. This CDR3 reads CSVYGQDRYEQYF. CDR3 bases: TGCAGCGTCTACGGACAGGATCGGTACGAGCAGTACTTC.

This clonotype was detected a few times. J is TRBJ2-1 and V is TRBV18, with D possibly matching TRBD2 (6 bases). Trimming stripped 6 bases from V and 5 bases from J, with 14 bases between. The CDR3 length is 14 residues. Germline V gene sequence: CDR1 KGHSH, CDR2 LQKENI. This CDR3 reads CASSQLTRDNEQFF. CDR3 DNA sequence: TGTGCCAGCTCTCAATTGACTAGGGACAATGAGCAGTTCTTC.

This clonotype appeared a few times. The chain is built from TRBV5-1 and TRBJ1-1, with 11 bases fitting TRBD1. Germline CDR1 is SGHRS and CDR2 is YFSETQ. V was clipped by 8 bases and J by 5 bases; unmatched bases: 5. The CDR3 is 13 residues long. CDR3 nucleotide sequence: TGCGCCAGTTACCGGGACAGGGGGACTGAAGCTTTCTTT. It yields the protein CASYRDRGTEAFF.

This chain links TRBV3-1 with TRBJ2-1; D possibly uses TRBD1 or TRBD2 (7 bases each). V was clipped by 4 bases and J by 6 bases, with 25 bases between them. The CDR3 loop spans 18 amino acids. From germline, CDR1 is LGHDT and CDR2 YNNKEL (reference sequence). This chain's CDR3 is CASSPKVVGRGRGNEQFF. The DNA for the CDR3 is TGTGCCAGCAGCCCGAAAGTCGTTGGGAGGGGGCGAGGCAATGAGCAGTTCTTC.

This clonotype was seen ten or more times. V is TRBV10-1 and J is TRBJ2-2, with D hard to call. V lost 2 bases, J lost 2 bases, and 15 bases lay in between. CDR3 length: 17 residues. From germline, CDR1 is WNHNN and CDR2 SYGVQD (reference sequence). This chain's CDR3 is CASSEGLAWGNTGELFF. CDR3 nucleotide sequence: TGCGCCAGCAGTGAGGGCCTTGCATGGGGTAACACCGGGGAGCTGTTTTTT.

In its sample, this clonotype was seen many times. The V call is TRBV12-3 or TRBV12-4, the J call TRBJ2-5; 7 positions agree with TRBD1. Losses at the gene ends were 2 bases for V and 1 base for J; bases not matched to a gene: 7. This CDR3 has 16 residues. The CDR3: CASSLSGTVAQETQYF. CDR3 nucleotide sequence: TGTGCCAGCAGTTTATCCGGGACAGTAGCCCAAGAGACCCAGTACTTC.

This clonotype was found a few times. The chain links TRBV29-1 to TRBJ1-2; 9 bases match TRBD1. J lost 10 bases, V lost 6 bases, and 9 bases had no gene match. Germline V gene sequence: CDR1 SQVTM, CDR2 ANQGSEA. This CDR3 comprises 12 residues. The CDR3 here is CSVDDRGIFYTF. As DNA, the CDR3 is TGCAGCGTGGACGACAGGGGGATTTTCTACACCTTC.

This clonotype was observed a few times. This chain connects TRBV5-4 to TRBJ1-2; D unresolved. V was clipped by 2 bases and J by 8 bases, with 10 bases between them. From germline, CDR1 is SGHNT and CDR2 YYREEE (reference sequence). This CDR3 has 12 residues. The CDR3 loop is CASSFGPLGYTF. CDR3 DNA: TGTGCCAGCAGCTTTGGGCCCCTAGGCTACACCTTC.

The sample holds many counts of this clonotype. The V call is TRBV3-1, the J call TRBJ1-4; a weak D match, TRBD1 (6 bases). The V end was cut by 4 bases, the J end by 5 bases, with 11 bases between. Germline V lookup: CDR1 LGHDT, CDR2 YNNKEL (reference sequence). The CDR3 runs to 14 residues. CDR3 in amino acids: CASSPRTVNEKLFF. The CDR3 DNA sequence: TGTGCCAGCAGCCCCAGGACAGTGAATGAAAAACTGTTTTTT.

The chain's CDR3 is CASSARDFSYEQYF. The CDR3 bases are TGTGCCAGCAGCGCCCGGGACTTCTCCTACGAGCAGTACTTC. The chain is built from TRBV9 and TRBJ2-7, with D tentatively TRBD2 (6 bases). The CDR3 totals 14 residues. Germline values: CDR1 SGDLS, CDR2 YYNGEE. V was cut by 3 bases and J by 0 bases, with 10 bases left in between.

This clonotype was seen at least ten times. This rearrangement joins TRBV28 to TRBJ2-7; D call uncertain. The CDR3 covers 15 residues. V lost 2 bases and J lost 1, with 12 bases in between. Germline V lookup: CDR1 MDHEN, CDR2 SYDVKM. This CDR3 is CASSLIGVGSYEQYF. The DNA for the CDR3 is TGTGCCAGCAGTTTAATAGGTGTGGGGTCCTACGAGCAGTACTTC.

V is TRBV4-1 and J is TRBJ1-4; 8 bases align to TRBD1. The V gene's germline CDR1 is MGHRA and CDR2 YSYEKL. The CDR3 is 17 residues long. V gave up 1 base and J gave up 3 bases; unmatched junction bases: 7. The CDR3 protein is CASSQGPGQGANEKLFF. The DNA for the CDR3 is TGCGCCAGCAGCCAAGGCCCCGGACAGGGCGCTAATGAAAAACTGTTTTTT.

This clonotype was recorded many times. The CDR3 DNA reads as TGTGCTAGTGGGCCGACAGGGTCCGCTAATCAGCCCCAGCATTTT. This encodes CASGPTGSANQPQHF. The chain combines TRBV12-5 with TRBJ1-5, with TRBD1 matching over 7 bases. This CDR3 contains 15 residues. V lost 6 bases to trimming and J lost 4 bases; unmatched junction nucleotides: 9. From germline, CDR1 is LGHNT and CDR2 FRNRAP.

This clonotype was seen at least ten times. The J gene is TRBJ1-1, the V gene TRBV12-3 or TRBV12-4; D not certain. CDR3 length: 12 residues. V was trimmed by 0 bases and J by 8 bases, leaving 7 bases between them. In nucleotides, the CDR3 is TGTGCCAGCAGTTTAGCGCGGAACGAAGCTTTCTTT. Translated: CASSLARNEAFF.

This clonotype was seen more than once but under ten times. This rearrangement joins TRBV30 to TRBJ2-7; a weak D match, TRBD2 (6 bases). V shed 5 bases and J shed 2 bases, with 13 bases lying between them. Germline V gene data show CDR1 as GTSNPN and CDR2 as SVGIG (reference sequence). This CDR3 is built from 13 residues. The CDR3: CAWGHGGAYEQYF. In DNA, the CDR3 is TGTGCCTGGGGGCACGGGGGAGCCTACGAGCAGTACTTC.

This clonotype was seen many times. The chain uses TRBV2 and TRBJ2-4; perhaps TRBD1 as D (5 bases). Trimming took off 5 bases at V and 5 bases at J, with 10 bases between the two ends. The germline V gene encodes CDR1 SNHLY and CDR2 FYNNEI. The CDR3 consists of 13 residues. CDR3 residues: CASSQDRENIQYF. The CDR3 coding sequence is TGTGCCAGCAGTCAAGACAGAGAAAACATTCAGTACTTC.

The V and J genes are TRBV25-1 and TRBJ2-7; weak D call: TRBD1 (5 bases). CDR1 and CDR2 (germline): MGHDK, SYGVNS. V was trimmed by 2 bases and J by 1 base, leaving 9 bases between them. The CDR3 is 14 amino acids. DNA for the CDR3: TGTGCCAGCAGTGAAGACGCAGGGTCCTACGAGCAGTACTTC. It yields the protein CASSEDAGSYEQYF.

The CDR3 protein is CSVGGLRMNTEAFF. The CDR3 DNA sequence: TGCAGCGTTGGAGGGTTACGTATGAACACTGAAGCTTTCTTT. The chain combines TRBV29-1 with TRBJ1-1; unclear D gene. V lost 4 bases and J 0 bases, leaving 12 bases between the germline ends. Germline CDR1 is SQVTM and CDR2 is ANQGSEA. The CDR3 extends over 14 amino acids. The full variable domain, in which reference TRBV29-1 and TRBJ1-1 provide the parts outside the CDR3, is SAVISQKPSRDICQRGTSLTIQCQVDSQVTMMFWYRQQPGQSLTLIATANQGSEATYESGFVIDKFPISRPNLTFSTLTVSNMSPEDSSIYLCSVGGLRMNTEAFFGQGTRLTVV.

V and J are TRBV11-2 and TRBJ2-3, with D perhaps matching TRBD2 (5 bases). This CDR3 region has 17 residues. V was pared by 5 bases and J by 3 bases, with 21 bases between. Germline loops: CDR1 SGHAT, CDR2 FQNNGV. The CDR3 loop reads CASSPPWTGVGTDTQYF. CDR3 sequence (DNA): TGTGCCAGCAGCCCCCCGTGGACCGGGGTGGGGACAGATACGCAGTATTTT.

This clonotype was picked up a small number of times. V and J are TRBV20-1 and TRBJ2-7, with D tentatively TRBD1 (5 bases). Trimming removed 6 bases from V and 2 bases from J, with 14 bases in between. The CDR3 contains 13 residues. Germline V gene data show CDR1 as DFQATT and CDR2 as SNEGSKA (reference sequence). CDR3 sequence (DNA): TGCAGTGCACAACAGGATACCCCCTACGAGCAGTACTTC. The encoded protein is CSAQQDTPYEQYF.

This clonotype occurred many times. The gene calls are TRBV15 and TRBJ2-7, with D perhaps TRBD2 (7 bases). Germline V CDR1 and CDR2: LNHNV, YYDKDF (reference sequence). This CDR3 is built from 13 residues. The ends were cut back, 4 bases at V and 7 bases at J, with 14 bases in the middle. The CDR3 is CATSTGGAGEQYF. The CDR3 nucleotides read TGTGCCACCAGCACGGGGGGCGCAGGAGAGCAGTACTTC. The variable domain in full, completed from reference TRBV15 and TRBJ2-7, reads DAMVIQNPRYQVTQFGKPVTLSCSQTLNHNVMYWYQQKSSQAPKLLFHYYDKDFNNEADTPDNFQSRRPNTSFCFLDIRSPGLGDTAMYLCATSTGGAGEQYFGPGTRLTVT.

This sequence joins TRBV20-1 and TRBJ1-2, with TRBD1 identical over 8 bases. The CDR3 consists of 16 residues. Germline-derived CDR1 and CDR2 are DFQATT and SNEGSKA (reference sequence). The V and J ends lost 1 base and 4 bases, in that order; junction bases with no gene match: 11. CDR3 in amino acids: CSARGSQGAGSYGYTF. The CDR3 coding sequence is TGCAGTGCTAGAGGCTCCCAGGGGGCAGGAAGCTATGGCTACACCTTC.

This clonotype was detected ten times or more. At one boundary the junction diverges from the germline segment, which might be a read error. This rearrangement joins TRBV5-1 to TRBJ2-7, with TRBD2 matching 9 bases. CDR1 is SGHRS and CDR2 is YFSETQ in the germline V gene. The CDR3 runs 14 residues. The CDR3 reads CASSLATHSGRLNF. The CDR3 DNA reads TGCGCCAGCAGCTTGGCAACTCACAGCGGGAGGCTAAACTTC.

For this clonotype: The final CDR3 position lacks the conserved phenylalanine or tryptophan, pointing to a likely read error. The chain joins TRBV6-5 to TRBJ2-5, with TRBD2 identical over 7 bases. The germline V gene has CDR1 MNHEY and CDR2 SVGAGI. The CDR3 contains 15 residues. As DNA, the CDR3 is TGTGCCAGCAGTTTAACTAGCGAGCGACAAGAGGCCCAGTACTTA. This translates into CASSLTSERQEAQYL.

This clonotype was found a few times. One end of the junction does not line up with germline, which may come from a read error. This rearrangement joins TRBV30 to TRBJ2-3; D is unclear. The CDR3 spans 11 residues. The germline V gene has CDR1 GTSNPN and CDR2 SVGIG (reference sequence). DNA of the CDR3: TGTGCCTGGAGTGTATACGGTACGCAATATTTT. It codes for CAWSVYGTQYF. The whole variable domain, filled in from reference TRBV30 and TRBJ2-3, reads SQTIHQWPATLVQPVGSPLSLECTVEGTSNPNLYWYRQAAGRGLQLLFYSVGIGQISSEVPQNLSASRPQDRQFILSSKKLLLSDSGFYLCAWSVYGTQYFGPGTRLTVL.

Many counts were recorded for this clonotype. The chain combines TRBV20-1 with TRBJ2-7; 7 bases map to TRBD1. This CDR3 contains 13 residues. The V gene end was trimmed by 6 bases and the J gene end by 4 bases; junction bases not matched to a gene: 9. CDR1 DFQATT and CDR2 SNEGSKA come from the germline V gene (reference sequence). CDR3 bases: TGCAGTGCGAGATCGACAGGGATGTACGAGCAGTACTTC. Encoded protein: CSARSTGMYEQYF.

This clonotype has only a few counts. V and J are TRBV10-3 and TRBJ1-3; the D is unclear. This CDR3 has 15 residues. Germline CDR1 ENHRY, CDR2 SYGVKD. Trimming stripped 3 bases from V and 0 bases from J, with 9 bases between. Here the CDR3 reads CAISDKRISGNTIYF. The CDR3 nucleotides read TGTGCCATCAGTGATAAACGGATCTCTGGAAACACCATATATTTT.